This T cell receptor (beta chain) was sequenced during a study of blood T cell repertoires in COVID-19. Across the whole study: Sources were T cells, B-cell-depleted T cells, or PBMCs; the material itself was cDNA or gDNA.

Germline lookup yields CDR1 SGDLS and CDR2 YYNGEE. The CDR3 contains 16 residues. V was shortened by 3 bases and J by 7 bases, with 22 bases between the two germline ends. This clone showed up just a few times. The table came from immunoSEQ multiplex PCR; TCRdb's copy has only in-frame clones and leaves some out. The repertoire consists of about 190,000 clones, with around 78% occurring once and the leading ten covering under 3.5%. The rearrangement uses TRBV9 and TRBJ2-5; D possibly corresponds to TRBD2 (6 bases). Sequencing input: peripheral blood. The receptor comes from an elderly woman with active or convalescent COVID-19. The CDR3 reads CASSEGAGQYGGTQYF. The CDR3 nucleotides are TGTGCCAGCAGCGAGGGAGCGGGCCAATATGGGGGGACCCAGTACTTC.